This TCR beta chain was identified during a study of blood T cell repertoires in COVID-19. On the study more broadly: From the United States, Italy and Spain came samples of acute and convalescent COVID-19. PBMCs, B-cell-depleted T cells, or T cells were the source of the cDNA or gDNA that made up the material.

The CDR3 consists of 14 residues. As handled by the study authors: The assay estimated nucleated cells by amplifying reference gene primers. The assay was immunoSEQ multiplex PCR, and TCRdb's table has in-frame clones only and misses some. V, J and clone size are taken as reported in that table, and D and trimming were inferred from the DNA itself. Of 200,000 to 250,000 clones listed, more than 75% are singletons. The V call is TRBV21-1, the J call TRBJ1-6; TRBD1, as called in the table, went unchecked against the DNA. TRBV21-1 is recorded as a pseudogene. The sequencing input was peripheral blood. This clonotype was obtained from a human donor in a cohort sampled during active COVID-19. The chain's CDR3 is CASQDNGYNSPLHF. CDR3 DNA: TGTGCCAGCCAGGACAACGGGTATAATTCACCCCTCCACTTT.